Each of the 23 T cell receptor beta chains below was sequenced from the same sample in a study of T-cell memory formation after mild COVID-19 (dated by TCRdb to the early 2020s). Libraries were prepared through 5' RACE. TCRdb names Illumina NovaSeq 6000 as the instrument used. TCRdb trimmed public reads at Q25 via fastp, called clones via MiXCR and kept in-frame beta chains. Rows are combined by CDR3 protein, so each entry shows the most common genes and DNA. For this sample there are approximately 560,000 distinct CDR3 sequences; around a sixth appear just once. The ten largest make up roughly 7.8% of the sample. The sequenced material came from PBMCs or a T cell subset sorted from them (not recorded which). Source of these receptors: an adult woman who had mild COVID-19 (a few samples of this study predate the infection). The sample titles of this study are shuffled in the database, so cell type and time point are left out; the donor was told from shared clones.

This clonotype was picked up a small number of times. One junction end disagrees with the germline gene, perhaps due to a read error. The chain is built from TRBV6-1 and TRBJ2-7, with 7 positions matching TRBD2. The germline CDR1 and CDR2 sequences are MNHNS and SASEGT. The CDR3 is 17 amino acids. This CDR3 reads CASREGTLAGEPSEQYF. As DNA, the CDR3 is TGTGCCAGCAGGGAAGGGACCTTGGCGGGGGAACCCTCCGAGCAGTACTTC.

The chain links TRBV20-1 to TRBJ1-2, with a tentative D call TRBD1 (6 bases). CDR1 and CDR2 from the germline V gene are DFQATT and SNEGSKA (reference sequence). Trimming shortened V by 4 bases and J by 6 bases, and 18 bases separated the two germline ends. The CDR3 has 14 residues. DNA for the CDR3: TGCAGTGCTATTACGGGGGCCCGCGTTGATGGCTACACCTTC. It codes for CSAITGARVDGYTF.

This rearrangement joins TRBV20-1 to TRBJ1-1; TRBD1 agrees at 8 bases. J was trimmed by 5 bases and V by 6 bases; bases with no gene match: 17. Germline CDR1 DFQATT, CDR2 SNEGSKA (reference sequence). CDR3 size: 16 residues. The CDR3 protein is CSAPIYGQGRDTEAFF. The CDR3 DNA reads TGCAGTGCACCGATATATGGACAGGGTAGAGATACTGAAGCTTTCTTT.

This clonotype was picked up many times. The rearrangement links TRBV5-1 to TRBJ2-3; possible D gene TRBD2, 5 bases. CDR1 and CDR2 (germline): SGHRS, YFSETQ. The V end lost 4 bases, the J end lost 1 base, and 13 bases lay between the germline ends. The CDR3 consists of 15 residues. CDR3 nucleotides: TGCGCCAGCAGCCCCAGGACTGGGGGCACAGATACGCAGTATTTT. Translated: CASSPRTGGTDTQYF. Variable domain in full (rest from reference TRBV5-1 and TRBJ2-3): KAGVTQTPRYLIKTRGQQVTLSCSPISGHRSVSWYQQTPGQGLQFLFEYFSETQRNKGNFPGRFSGRQFSNSRSEMNVSTLELGDSALYLCASSPRTGGTDTQYFGPGTRLTVL.

This clonotype was detected only a few times. The genes are TRBV20-1 and TRBJ2-7; 10 bases map to TRBD1. In germline, CDR1 is DFQATT, CDR2 SNEGSKA (reference sequence). The V gene end was trimmed by 0 bases and the J gene end by 6 bases; junction bases not matched to a gene: 8. The CDR3 covers 15 residues. The CDR3, as DNA: TGCAGTGCTAGAGACTCTGGGTGGACAGGGGGCGAGCAGTACTTC. Residues: CSARDSGWTGGEQYF.

The V gene is TRBV3-1, the J gene TRBJ1-2; D is undetermined. Trimming shortened V by 1 base and J by 11 bases, and 14 bases separated the two germline ends. Germline CDR1 is LGHDT and CDR2 is YNNKEL (reference sequence). The CDR3 covers 13 residues. The DNA of the CDR3 is TGTGCCAGCAGCCAAGTAGGAAGGAACAAGTACACCTTC. Its protein product is CASSQVGRNKYTF.

There are a few counts of this clonotype. This chain connects TRBV15 to TRBJ2-1; 7 nucleotides agree with TRBD2. Germline V gene data show CDR1 as LNHNV and CDR2 as YYDKDF (reference sequence). After removal of 1 base from V and 3 bases from J, the junction contained 9 bases not matched to a gene. The CDR3 is made up of 17 amino acids. This chain's CDR3 is CATSRAELAKNYNEQFF. In nucleotides, the CDR3 is TGTGCCACCAGCAGAGCGGAACTAGCGAAAAACTACAATGAGCAGTTCTTC. The full variable domain, rest sourced from reference TRBV15 and TRBJ2-1, is DAMVIQNPRYQVTQFGKPVTLSCSQTLNHNVMYWYQQKSSQAPKLLFHYYDKDFNNEADTPDNFQSRRPNTSFCFLDIRSPGLGDTAMYLCATSRAELAKNYNEQFFGPGTRLTVL.

This clonotype occurred a few times. The chain couples TRBV7-9 to TRBJ1-1; 7 positions match TRBD1. The V and J ends lost 5 bases and 0 bases, in that order; junction bases with no gene match: 12. The CDR3 length is 17 residues. CDR1 and CDR2 from the germline V gene are SEHNR and FQNEAQ (reference sequence). The CDR3 DNA follows: TGTGCCAGCAGCCCCAGGGGGACGGACCGTATGAACACTGAAGCTTTCTTT. This sequence encodes CASSPRGTDRMNTEAFF.

In its sample, this clonotype was seen a few times. The rearrangement links TRBV2 to TRBJ1-4; D perhaps matches TRBD1 (5 bases). CDR1 SNHLY and CDR2 FYNNEI come from the germline V gene. The CDR3 contains 13 residues. Between the trimmed V and J ends, which lost 7 bases and 10 bases, there was a span of 16 bases. The CDR3 nucleotides read TGTGCCAGCACTATAGGGGCCGGTGGAAAACTGTTTTTT. This sequence encodes CASTIGAGGKLFF. Using reference TRBV2 and TRBJ1-4 for the parts outside the CDR3, the full variable domain is EPEVTQTPSHQVTQMGQEVILRCVPISNHLYFYWYRQILGQKVEFLVSFYNNEISEKSEIFDDQFSVERPDGSNFTLKIRSTKLEDSAMYFCASTIGAGGKLFFGSGTQLSVL.

This clonotype appeared a few times. The rearrangement uses TRBV6-5 and TRBJ2-7, with D possibly matching TRBD2 (6 bases). The CDR3 has 17 residues. CDR1 and CDR2 from the germline V gene are MNHEY and SVGAGI. Trimming pared 6 bases from V and 0 bases from J, leaving 21 bases between. CDR3 sequence (DNA): TGTGCCAGCAGAGTCCGGTGGGTACCGGGGGTCTCCTACGAGCAGTACTTC. Translation: CASRVRWVPGVSYEQYF.

There are a few counts of this clonotype. The chain carries TRBV6-6 and TRBJ1-1, with 7 bases lining up with TRBD1. Germline V CDR1 and CDR2: MNHNY, SVGAGI (reference sequence). There are 13 residues in the CDR3. The junction had 6 bases not matched to a gene; V was cut back by 6 bases and J by 5 bases. The CDR3, as DNA: TGTGCCAGCAGAACAGGGGTGGGAACTGAAGCTTTCTTT. This codes for CASRTGVGTEAFF.

V and J are TRBV11-2 and TRBJ2-7; D remains unclear. In germline, CDR1 is SGHAT, CDR2 FQNNGV. The CDR3 totals 15 residues. Trimming stripped 6 bases from V and 2 bases from J, with 17 bases between. Here the CDR3 reads CASSINPARAYEQYF. CDR3 nucleotide sequence: TGTGCCAGCAGTATAAACCCCGCACGGGCCTACGAGCAGTACTTC. Full variable domain (outside the CDR3, taken from reference TRBV11-2 and TRBJ2-7): EAGVAQSPRYKIIEKRQSVAFWCNPISGHATLYWYQQILGQGPKLLIQFQNNGVVDDSQLPKDRFSAERLKGVDSTLKIQPAKLEDSAVYLCASSINPARAYEQYFGPGTRLTVT.

CDR3 DNA sequence: TGCGCCAGCAGCCAAGATCGTGGGACTACCAATGAGCAGTTCTTC. This encodes CASSQDRGTTNEQFF. The chain has TRBV4-1 and TRBJ2-1, with 7 bases fitting TRBD2. CDR1 is MGHRA, CDR2 YSYEKL, per germline. The CDR3 is 15 residues long. V lost 0 bases to trimming and J lost 6 bases; unmatched junction nucleotides: 5.

This rearrangement joins TRBV19 to TRBJ1-5; the D is unclear. The germline gives CDR1 LNHDA, CDR2 SQIVND (reference sequence). Trimming cost V 3 bases and J 3 bases, with 12 bases left between them. The CDR3 contains 15 residues. CDR3: CASSIVIQPNQPQHF. CDR3 bases: TGTGCCAGTAGTATCGTCATCCAACCCAATCAGCCCCAGCATTTT.

This clonotype was observed at least ten times. The chain recombines TRBV2 with TRBJ1-1; no firm D call. The CDR3 spans 13 residues. Trimming took 2 bases from V and 3 from J, leaving 7 bases between them. Germline values: CDR1 SNHLY, CDR2 FYNNEI. The CDR3 DNA reads as TGTGCCAGCAGTGAATGGGTTCACACTGAAGCTTTCTTT. It translates to CASSEWVHTEAFF.

This clonotype was detected many times. V usage is TRBV5-1 and J usage is TRBJ2-2, with a possible D match to TRBD1 (5 bases). CDR1 is SGHRS, CDR2 YFSETQ, per germline. The CDR3 covers 16 residues. The ends were cut back, 0 bases at V and 4 bases at J, with 13 bases in the middle. The CDR3 loop reads CASSLGPGHSTGELFF. For the CDR3, the DNA is TGCGCCAGCAGCTTGGGTCCAGGGCACAGCACCGGGGAGCTGTTTTTT. The full variable domain, completed using reference TRBV5-1 and TRBJ2-2, is KAGVTQTPRYLIKTRGQQVTLSCSPISGHRSVSWYQQTPGQGLQFLFEYFSETQRNKGNFPGRFSGRQFSNSRSEMNVSTLELGDSALYLCASSLGPGHSTGELFFGEGSRLTVL.

The chain is built from TRBV20-1 and TRBJ1-2, with TRBD1 identical over 8 bases. The CDR3 is 14 amino acids. V gave up 6 bases and J gave up 2 bases; unmatched junction bases: 8. Germline V lookup: CDR1 DFQATT, CDR2 SNEGSKA (reference sequence). DNA of the CDR3: TGCAGTGCGTACCCCCGGACAGGGAACTATGGCTACACCTTC. It codes for CSAYPRTGNYGYTF.

This clonotype was detected a few times. V usage is TRBV19 and J usage is TRBJ2-6; weak D call: TRBD1 (6 bases). The germline V gene has CDR1 LNHDA and CDR2 SQIVND (reference sequence). Trimming removed 5 bases at V and 1 base at J, with 12 bases between. The CDR3 has 16 amino acids. CDR3 DNA sequence: TGTGCCAGTAGTTTCGATCAGGGGTCTGGGGCCAACGTCCTGACTTTC. This sequence encodes CASSFDQGSGANVLTF.

The rearrangement joins TRBV12-3 or TRBV12-4 to TRBJ2-2, with D perhaps TRBD2 (6 bases). This CDR3 contains 13 residues. Trimming removed 6 bases at V and 3 bases at J, with 8 bases between. The CDR3 here is CASRGLYTGELFF. The CDR3 DNA follows: TGTGCCAGCAGGGGACTCTACACCGGGGAGCTGTTTTTT.

The genes are TRBV12-3 or TRBV12-4 and TRBJ1-2; D is uncertain. The CDR3 loop spans 15 amino acids. Trimming took 3 bases from V and 0 from J, leaving 11 bases between them. The CDR3 is CASSFTPTPNYGYTF. The CDR3 DNA follows: TGTGCCAGCAGTTTTACCCCAACGCCTAACTATGGCTACACCTTC.

A few counts support this clonotype. The chain links TRBV18 to TRBJ2-1, with D hard to call. The V and J ends lost 2 bases and 8 bases respectively, with 13 bases between them. This CDR3 is built from 14 residues. The V gene's germline CDR1 is KGHSH and CDR2 LQKENI. CDR3 residues: CASSPGPFMDEQFF. CDR3 nucleotide sequence: TGTGCCAGCTCACCAGGACCCTTTATGGATGAGCAGTTCTTC. The whole variable domain, remainder taken from reference TRBV18 and TRBJ2-1, is NAGVMQNPRHLVRRRGQEARLRCSPMKGHSHVYWYRQLPEEGLKFMVYLQKENIIDESGMPKERFSAEFPKEGPSILRIQQVVRGDSAAYFCASSPGPFMDEQFFGPGTRLTVL.

CDR3 nucleotide sequence: TGTGCCACCAGCCAAACAGGGGGCTACACTGAAGCTTTCTTT. Protein product: CATSQTGGYTEAFF. The chain has TRBV15 and TRBJ1-1; 9 nucleotides align to TRBD1. V gave up 5 bases and J gave up 3 bases; unmatched junction bases: 4. This CDR3 spans 14 amino acids. From germline, CDR1 is LNHNV and CDR2 YYDKDF (reference sequence).

The chain couples TRBV5-1 to TRBJ2-2; D is undetermined. Trimming cost V 3 bases and J 7 bases, with 16 bases left between them. Germline V CDR1 and CDR2: SGHRS, YFSETQ. The CDR3 is 15 residues long. The CDR3 reads CASSYRYGGNGELFF. CDR3 nucleotides: TGCGCCAGCAGCTACCGATACGGTGGGAACGGGGAGCTGTTTTTT.